This passage covers 7 T cell receptor beta chains from one sample sequenced in a study of T cell responses to AZD1222 COVID-19 vaccine. Sequencing used immunoSEQ multiplex PCR; TCRdb keeps in-frame clones, though not all of them. The sample shows tens of thousands of clones, about nine tenths of them seen only once. The sequencing used peripheral blood, collected on day 0 of AZD1222 vaccination. The source of these receptors is an adult in good health.

The rearrangement joins TRBV7-3 to TRBJ2-3; a weak D match, TRBD1 (5 bases). In germline, CDR1 is SGHTA, CDR2 FQGTGA. V dropped 0 bases and J dropped 5 bases, with 12 bases sitting between them. This CDR3 is built from 15 residues. The CDR3 bases are TGTGCCAGCAGCTTAACCGCAGGGATGGGAGATACGCAGTATTTT. The encoded protein is CASSLTAGMGDTQYF. Based on the CDR3 plus reference TRBV7-3 and TRBJ2-3, the full variable domain is GAGVSQTPSNKVTEKGKYVELRCDPISGHTALYWYRQSLGQGPEFLIYFQGTGAADDSGLPNDRFFAVRPEGSVSTLKIQRTERGDSAVYLCASSLTAGMGDTQYFGPGTRLTVL.

The chain employs TRBV12-3 or TRBV12-4 and TRBJ2-1, with 7 nucleotides matching TRBD1. The CDR3 length is 13 residues. V lost 7 bases to trimming and J lost 6 bases; unmatched junction nucleotides: 6. CDR3: CASNHDRANEQFF. For the CDR3, the DNA is TGTGCCAGCAACCACGACAGGGCCAATGAGCAGTTCTTC.

The chain is built from TRBV23-1 and TRBJ1-1; 8 nucleotides line up with TRBD1. TRBV23-1 falls under the ORF class, with uncertain function. The CDR3 is 16 amino acids. V trimming: 4 bases; J trimming: 3 bases; junction bases outside the gene matches: 10. CDR3 sequence reads: CASSRDRTGKDTEAFF. The DNA for the CDR3 is TGCGCCAGCAGTCGAGATAGGACAGGGAAGGACACTGAAGCTTTCTTT.

The rearrangement links TRBV6-1 to TRBJ1-5; D is unresolved. The CDR3 spans 15 residues. The germline V and J ends were trimmed by 2 bases and 4 bases, with 12 bases remaining between them. Germline V lookup: CDR1 MNHNS, CDR2 SASEGT. Here the CDR3 reads CASSERTKGNQPQHF. The DNA of the CDR3 is TGTGCCAGCAGTGAACGGACTAAGGGTAATCAGCCCCAGCATTTT.

The chain uses TRBV5-4 and TRBJ1-3; TRBD1 matches at 8 bases. Germline CDR1 is SGHNT and CDR2 is YYREEE (reference sequence). The CDR3 has 13 amino acids. The V segment lost 3 bases and the J segment 7 bases; nucleotides outside the gene matches: 3. CDR3 loop: CASSSQGGNTIYF. CDR3 in DNA: TGTGCCAGCAGCTCACAGGGGGGGAACACCATATATTTT.

The chain couples TRBV4-3 to TRBJ1-4; 7 positions agree with TRBD1. Trimming at V came to 1 base and at J to 7 bases, leaving 15 bases not matched to a gene. The CDR3 consists of 18 residues. The germline gives CDR1 LGHNA, CDR2 YSLEER. The CDR3 here is CASSQVGQVHPWGEKLFF. The CDR3 region has the DNA TGCGCCAGCAGCCAAGTCGGACAGGTCCATCCCTGGGGTGAAAAACTGTTTTTT.

The chain is built from TRBV10-1 and TRBJ1-6; D possibly corresponds to TRBD1 (5 bases). The length of the CDR3 is 13 residues. V was shortened by 6 bases and J by 8 bases, with 11 bases between the two germline ends. Germline lookup yields CDR1 WNHNN and CDR2 SYGVQD (reference sequence). The CDR3 spells CASRPDIHSPLHF. CDR3 coding DNA: TGCGCCAGCAGGCCGGACATTCATTCACCCCTCCACTTT.